This T cell receptor (beta chain) was profiled in a study of regulatory T cells in long-lasting Graves disease. Study-level information: Positivity for TSH receptor antibodies plus over 5 years of antithyroid drugs meant persistent Graves' disease.

Building of the TCR beta libraries involved iRepertoire HTBI primers and Arm-PCR of CDR3 regions. TCRdb ran MiXCR on the multiplex PCR reads and lists one entry per CDR3 protein. Among over 450,000 distinct CDR3 sequences listed, about 22% were seen once. Whole-study results and caveats: When disease was persistent, TRBV28, TRBJ1-2 and TRBJ2-5 were the favored segments. Patients with persistent disease shared 2,700 or so public clonotypes, outpacing the approximately 870 shared by new patients.

For this clonotype: Its target is not known.

The time point here: persistent/refractory GD, antithyroid drugs over 5 years with positive TRAb. There was RNA extracted from PBMCs, and the TCR library was made from it. The patients were enrolled through endocrinology in Xi'an, China. The germline CDR1 and CDR2 sequences are MGHRA and YSYEKL. The length of the CDR3 is 15 residues. V lost 0 bases and J 8 bases, leaving 14 bases between the germline ends. This chain links TRBV4-1 with TRBJ2-1, with D tentatively TRBD2 (5 bases). The source is a female donor with Graves disease. The specimen was peripheral blood mononuclear cells (PBMCs), collected when the disease was refractory, from a patient treated with antithyroid drugs. DNA for the CDR3: TGCGCCAGCAGCCAAGATCCGGTAGCGAGAGATGAGCAGTTCTTC. Protein product: CASSQDPVARDEQFF.